The 22 T cell receptor beta chains given below trace back to one sample, sequenced in a study of T cells in Graves' hyperthyroidism and ophthalmopathy (dated by TCRdb to the late 2010s). The library was prepared using multiplex PCR. Instrument on record: Illumina HiSeq 2000. Amplification of TCR beta CDR3 regions was carried out from RNA transcripts. A first-round RT-PCR of the TCR CDR3 used the HTBI primer set with the Qiagen OneStep RT-PCR kit. Using fastp trimming at Q25 and MiXCR clonotype assembly, TCRdb reanalyzed the public sequencing data and kept in-frame beta chains. Each entry is one CDR3 protein sequence, shown with its most common DNA and genes. The sample data list about 520,000 distinct CDR3 sequences, and approximately 25% of these were observed just once. The leading ten clones occupy roughly 10% of the sample. The material sequenced was blood. Receptor source: a woman between 25 and 40 years old with Graves' ophthalmopathy.

The table lists this clonotype with many counts. V is TRBV6-2 or TRBV6-3 and J is TRBJ1-2; the D gene is possibly TRBD1 (6 bases). Trimming took 4 bases from V and 1 from J, leaving 22 bases between them. The CDR3 is 18 amino acids. Germline V lookup: CDR1 MNHEY, CDR2 SVGEGT. In DNA, the CDR3 is TGTGCCAGCAGTTTTTTACAGGGCGGCCTCTCTAATAACTATGGCTACACCTTC. As protein: CASSFLQGGLSNNYGYTF.

This clonotype has at least ten counts. CDR3 region: CASSLDGYSTDTQYF. For the CDR3, the DNA is TGTGCCAGCAGCCTAGACGGATATAGCACAGATACGCAGTATTTT. The V call is TRBV7-3, the J call TRBJ2-3; no clear D gene. The CDR3 is made up of 15 amino acids. Germline-derived CDR1 and CDR2 are SGHTA and FQGTGA. V dropped 5 bases and J dropped 0 bases, with 12 bases sitting between them.

There are many counts of this clonotype. The gene calls are TRBV10-1 and TRBJ1-2; D not resolved. There are 12 residues in the CDR3. Trimming removed 6 bases at V and 1 base at J, with 6 bases between. Germline loops: CDR1 WNHNN, CDR2 SYGVQD (reference sequence). CDR3: CASRRVNYGYTF. Here the CDR3 DNA reads TGCGCCAGCAGGAGGGTTAACTATGGCTACACCTTC.

This clonotype was counted between two and nine times. This chain joins TRBV6-1 and TRBJ1-2, with D unclear. Looked up from germline, CDR1 is MNHNS and CDR2 is SASEGT. Between the trimmed V and J ends, which lost 6 bases and 0 bases, there was a span of 11 bases. The CDR3 length is 14 residues. In DNA form, the CDR3 reads TGTGCCAGCAGAGAGACAAATTCTAACTATGGCTACACCTTC. This encodes CASRETNSNYGYTF.

With regard to this clonotype: This could be a read error, since a much larger clone is one nucleotide away. The chain employs TRBV5-1 and TRBJ2-6, with D perhaps given as TRBD1 or TRBD2 (5 bases each). CDR3 size: 15 residues. Germline V gene data show CDR1 as SGHRS and CDR2 as YFSETQ. Here the CDR3 reads CASSLMGVGANALTF. The CDR3 DNA is TGCGCCAGCAGCTTGATGGGGGTAGGGGCCAACGCCCTGACTTTC.

This clonotype was seen at least ten times. The gene calls are TRBV7-9 and TRBJ2-7; unclear D gene. V was trimmed by 2 bases and J by 2 bases, leaving 10 bases between them. Germline V gene lookup returns CDR1 SEHNR and CDR2 FQNEAQ (reference sequence). This CDR3 is 14 amino acids long. Here the CDR3 DNA reads TGTGCCAGCAGCTTACAGGTTCAACCCTACGAGCAGTACTTC. This encodes CASSLQVQPYEQYF.

This clonotype showed up many times. The genes are TRBV19 and TRBJ1-2; 11 nucleotides line up with TRBD1. Germline V CDR1 and CDR2: LNHDA, SQIVND (reference sequence). The CDR3 runs 20 residues. The ends lost 6 bases at V and 4 bases at J; junction bases unmatched: 22. CDR3: CASSPDRGRVRTFGGYGYTF. The CDR3 nucleotides read TGTGCCAGTAGCCCGGACAGGGGGCGCGTTAGAACGTTTGGCGGCTATGGCTACACCTTC.

There are many counts of this clonotype. V and J are TRBV6-5 and TRBJ1-2; tentatively, D is TRBD1 (5 bases). Trimming pared 0 bases from V and 8 bases from J, leaving 13 bases between. This CDR3 has 14 amino acids. Germline V gene data show CDR1 as MNHEY and CDR2 as SVGAGI. CDR3 sequence (DNA): TGTGCCAGCAGTTACTCGAAGCAGGGCAGGGGCTACACCTTC. Amino acids: CASSYSKQGRGYTF.

This clonotype was counted a few times. The V and J genes are TRBV30 and TRBJ2-2; D perhaps matches TRBD2 (5 bases). Trimming left V 5 bases short and J 1 base short, with 14 bases between. Germline-derived CDR1 and CDR2 are GTSNPN and SVGIG (reference sequence). The CDR3 is 15 residues long. The CDR3 DNA reads as TGTGCCTGGGCCGAGGCGGGTCTGAACACCGGGGAGCTGTTTTTT. It is translated as CAWAEAGLNTGELFF.

This clonotype came up many times. The rearrangement joins TRBV2 to TRBJ2-5; D gene ambiguous. Germline V gene sequence: CDR1 SNHLY, CDR2 FYNNEI. CDR3 length equals 10 residues. V was cut by 11 bases and J by 5 bases, with 9 bases left in between. CDR3 bases: TGTGCCGCCGCGAAGGAGACCCAGTACTTC. Protein sequence: CAAAKETQYF. The whole variable domain, filled in from reference TRBV2 and TRBJ2-5, reads EPEVTQTPSHQVTQMGQEVILRCVPISNHLYFYWYRQILGQKVEFLVSFYNNEISEKSEIFDDQFSVERPDGSNFTLKIRSTKLEDSAMYFCAAAKETQYFGPGTRLLVL.

This clonotype was detected many times. The chain employs TRBV6-1 and TRBJ1-2; D gene unclear. Per germline, CDR1 MNHNS and CDR2 SASEGT. The CDR3 sequence is 17 residues long. V was shortened by 0 bases and J by 2 bases, with 16 bases between the two germline ends. Here the CDR3 reads CASSEAPGVLRNYGYTF. The DNA of the CDR3 is TGTGCCAGCAGTGAAGCGCCCGGGGTCCTACGGAACTATGGCTACACCTTC.

This clonotype was counted many times. The chain couples TRBV2 to TRBJ1-5; perhaps TRBD1 as D (5 bases). Per the germline V gene, CDR1 is SNHLY and CDR2 is FYNNEI. This CDR3 region has 12 residues. Trimming shortened V by 8 bases and J by 12 bases, and 17 bases separated the two germline ends. CDR3 sequence (DNA): TGTGCCAGCGGGCGTCAGGGTGGGGTCCAGCATTTT. Translated, it gives CASGRQGGVQHF.

The V gene is TRBV6-4, the J gene TRBJ2-7; D gene unclear. The CDR3 is 16 residues long. Germline CDR1 and CDR2: MRHNA and SNTAGT. Trimming left V 1 base short and J 0 bases short, with 13 bases between. CDR3 in amino acids: CASSDWAELGSYEQYF. CDR3 sequence (DNA): TGTGCCAGCAGTGACTGGGCGGAATTGGGCTCCTACGAGCAGTACTTC.

At least ten counts were recorded for this clonotype. V gene TRBV6-5 combines with J gene TRBJ2-2; 8 nucleotides agree with TRBD2. The CDR3 has 15 residues. With V trimmed by 8 bases and J by 4 bases, 9 bases remained unmatched. The germline V gene has CDR1 MNHEY and CDR2 SVGAGI. As DNA, the CDR3 is TGTGCCAGCCTAACCGGGACTAGTGGCACCGGGGAGCTGTTTTTT. Its protein product is CASLTGTSGTGELFF.

This clonotype was counted many times. This rearrangement joins TRBV11-1 to TRBJ2-7, with 10 bases aligning to TRBD1. The CDR3 has 16 amino acids. CDR1 SGHAT and CDR2 FQDESV come from the germline V gene (reference sequence). V shed 3 bases, J shed 2 bases, and the junction held 7 bases outside the gene matches. Here the CDR3 reads CASSFTGTGDPYEQYF. CDR3 sequence (DNA): TGTGCCAGCAGCTTCACCGGGACAGGGGATCCCTACGAGCAGTACTTC.

Many counts were recorded for this clonotype. The rearrangement uses TRBV27 and TRBJ1-1; possible D gene TRBD1, 5 bases. This CDR3 has 13 amino acids. Looked up from germline, CDR1 is MNHEY and CDR2 is SMNVEV (reference sequence). Trimming took off 5 bases at V and 6 bases at J, with 13 bases between the two ends. The CDR3 loop reads CASSDAGRAEAFF. In DNA form, the CDR3 reads TGTGCCAGCAGTGACGCAGGGAGGGCTGAAGCTTTCTTT.

The sample holds many counts of this clonotype. A read error is possible here, since a much larger clone lies one base away. No conserved phenylalanine or tryptophan is present at the end of the CDR3, so a read error is the likely explanation. The rearrangement links TRBV12-3 or TRBV12-4 to TRBJ1-2, with D perhaps matching TRBD1 (5 bases). The length of the CDR3 is 13 residues. The ends were cut back, 3 bases at V and 5 bases at J, with 10 bases in the middle. CDR3: CASSFGGTYGYTS. The DNA for the CDR3 is TGTGCCAGCAGTTTTGGGGGAACATATGGCTACACCTCC.

This sequence joins TRBV2 and TRBJ2-5; 10 bases match TRBD2. Trimming took 4 bases from V and 1 from J; bases not matched to a gene: 3. In germline, CDR1 is SNHLY, CDR2 FYNNEI. This CDR3 is 15 amino acids long. CDR3: CASSGLAGAQETQYF. The CDR3 nucleotides read TGTGCCAGCAGTGGGCTAGCGGGGGCCCAAGAGACCCAGTACTTC. Combining the CDR3 with reference TRBV2 and TRBJ2-5 gives the whole variable domain EPEVTQTPSHQVTQMGQEVILRCVPISNHLYFYWYRQILGQKVEFLVSFYNNEISEKSEIFDDQFSVERPDGSNFTLKIRSTKLEDSAMYFCASSGLAGAQETQYFGPGTRLLVL.

This clonotype was recorded many times. This sequence joins TRBV7-9 and TRBJ1-3, with 10 bases lining up with TRBD1. The CDR3 length is 17 residues. Trimming cost V 4 bases and J 0 bases; bases outside gene matches: 6. Germline CDR1 is SEHNR and CDR2 is FQNEAQ (reference sequence). CDR3 nucleotide sequence: TGTGCCAGCAGCTCCTGGGGACAGGGGATCTCTGGAAACACCATATATTTT. Translated: CASSSWGQGISGNTIYF.

This clonotype was observed at least ten times. The DNA of the CDR3 is TGTGCCAGCAGCCACAGGGTTGAAACTGAAGCTTTCTTT. Translation gives CASSHRVETEAFF. The V and J genes are TRBV14 and TRBJ1-1, with D perhaps TRBD1 (5 bases). V was clipped by 3 bases and J by 5 bases, with 10 bases between them. The CDR3 extends over 13 amino acids. Germline CDR1 and CDR2: SGHDN and FVKESK.

This clonotype was counted at least ten times. This chain links TRBV6-5 with TRBJ1-1; D is perhaps TRBD1 (6 bases). Germline values: CDR1 MNHEY, CDR2 SVGAGI. The CDR3 loop spans 14 amino acids. Trimming pared 6 bases from V and 2 bases from J, leaving 13 bases between. CDR3 residues: CASSYDRTNTEAFF. Written as DNA, the CDR3 is TGTGCCAGCAGCTATGACAGGACAAACACTGAAGCTTTCTTT.

In its sample, this clonotype was seen many times. This chain links TRBV18 with TRBJ2-5, with TRBD1 matching 10 bases. The CDR3 runs 16 residues. Germline V gene data show CDR1 as KGHSH and CDR2 as LQKENI. Trimming cost V 2 bases and J 4 bases; bases outside gene matches: 7. CDR3 amino acids: CASSPRQGASAETQYF. CDR3 nucleotides: TGTGCCAGCTCACCAAGACAGGGGGCCTCGGCAGAGACCCAGTACTTC. Complete variable domain (other parts from reference TRBV18 and TRBJ2-5): NAGVMQNPRHLVRRRGQEARLRCSPMKGHSHVYWYRQLPEEGLKFMVYLQKENIIDESGMPKERFSAEFPKEGPSILRIQQVVRGDSAAYFCASSPRQGASAETQYFGPGTRLLVL.